This TCR beta chain was identified in a study of blood T cell repertoires in COVID-19. About the study: Italy, Spain and the United States were the sources of the convalescent and acute COVID-19 samples.

The assay was immunoSEQ multiplex PCR, and TCRdb's table has in-frame clones only and misses some. The table has about 350,000 clones, approximately 89% seen once. V dropped 3 bases and J dropped 0; count of bases not matched to a gene: 3. CDR3 size: 17 residues. CDR1 is KGHSH, CDR2 LQKENI, per germline. Participants reported their clinical history, and cohort assignment relied on those reports. All recovered Cohort 3 donors got two negative PCRs, got clearance, or saw symptom resolution. The TCR comes from a woman aged 25 to 39 who had recovered from COVID-19. Sequencing input: PBMCs or T cells enriched from blood (not recorded which). The chain uses TRBV18 and TRBJ2-2; 11 bases line up with TRBD1. The CDR3 loop is CASSPRTGGPNTGELFF. CDR3 nucleotides: TGTGCCAGCTCACCTAGGACAGGGGGCCCGAACACCGGGGAGCTGTTTTTT.